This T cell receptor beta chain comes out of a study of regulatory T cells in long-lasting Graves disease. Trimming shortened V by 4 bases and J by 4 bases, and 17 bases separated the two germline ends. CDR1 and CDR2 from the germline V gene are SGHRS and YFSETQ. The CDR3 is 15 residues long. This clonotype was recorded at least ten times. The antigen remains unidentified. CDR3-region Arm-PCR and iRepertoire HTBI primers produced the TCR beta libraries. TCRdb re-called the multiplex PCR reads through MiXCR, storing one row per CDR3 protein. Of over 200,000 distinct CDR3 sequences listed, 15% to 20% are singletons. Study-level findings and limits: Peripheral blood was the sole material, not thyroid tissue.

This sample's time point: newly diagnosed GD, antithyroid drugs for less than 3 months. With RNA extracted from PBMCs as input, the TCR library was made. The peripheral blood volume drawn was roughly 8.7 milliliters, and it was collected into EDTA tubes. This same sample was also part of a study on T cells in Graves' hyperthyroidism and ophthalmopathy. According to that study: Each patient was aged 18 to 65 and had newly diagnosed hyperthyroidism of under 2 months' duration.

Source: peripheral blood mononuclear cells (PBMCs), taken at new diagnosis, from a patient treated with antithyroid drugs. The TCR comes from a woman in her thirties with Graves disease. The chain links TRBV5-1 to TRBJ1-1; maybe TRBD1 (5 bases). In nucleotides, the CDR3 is TGCGCCAGCAGCCCATCGTCGCAGGGTTTCACTGAAGCTTTCTTT. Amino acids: CASSPSSQGFTEAFF.